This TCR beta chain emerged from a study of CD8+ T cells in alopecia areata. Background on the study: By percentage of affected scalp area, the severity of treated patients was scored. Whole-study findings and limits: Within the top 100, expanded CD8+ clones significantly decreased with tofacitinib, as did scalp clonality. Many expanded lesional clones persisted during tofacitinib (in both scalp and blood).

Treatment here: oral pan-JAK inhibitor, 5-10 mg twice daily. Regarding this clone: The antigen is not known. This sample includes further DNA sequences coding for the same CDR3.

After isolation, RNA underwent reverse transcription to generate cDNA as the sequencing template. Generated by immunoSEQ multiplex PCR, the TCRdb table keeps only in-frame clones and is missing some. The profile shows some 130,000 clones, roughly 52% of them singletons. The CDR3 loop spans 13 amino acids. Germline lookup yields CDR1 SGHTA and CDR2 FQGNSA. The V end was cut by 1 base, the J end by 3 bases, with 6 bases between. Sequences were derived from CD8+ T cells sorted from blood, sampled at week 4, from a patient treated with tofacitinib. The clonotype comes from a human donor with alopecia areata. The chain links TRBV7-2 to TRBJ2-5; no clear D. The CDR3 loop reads CASSLDGEETQYF. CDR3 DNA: TGTGCCAGCAGCTTAGACGGAGAAGAGACCCAGTACTTC.